This T cell receptor (beta chain) was profiled in a study of shared clonotypes between healthy human individuals. General observations from the study: Clonotype sharing levels among donors were expected to vary with sequencing depth. On the whole, naive subsets had larger estimated richness than memory subsets had.

Investigators spread the genomic DNA of each subset evenly over several immunoSEQ plates. Assay: immunoSEQ multiplex PCR; the TCRdb copy retains only in-frame clones and omits some. The sample contains about 2.1 million clones, 93% of which appear only once. The V segment lost 5 bases and the J segment 6 bases; nucleotides outside the gene matches: 6. The CDR3 is 14 amino acids. The germline gives CDR1 MNHEY, CDR2 SMNVEV (reference sequence). CD45RO negativity and positive selection for CCR7 defined naive CD8 cells, a population that excluded terminally differentiated effector memory CD45RA+ cells. In regard to this clone: Antigen unknown.

Material for sequencing was naive CD8+ T cells from PBMCs. This sequence joins TRBV27 and TRBJ2-1, with 8 bases identical to TRBD2. The receptor was derived from a man younger than 35 in good health. Some clones in this sample may be carry-over from other donors' samples. The CDR3 bases are TGTGCCAGCAGTGGGACCGGGACTAGCAATGAGCAGTTCTTC. It translates to CASSGTGTSNEQFF.